These 25 T cell receptor delta chains share one sample of origin, sequenced in a study of delta chains in infants with herpesvirus infections. PBMC RNA was reverse transcribed using gamma-chain- and delta-chain-specific primers. TCRdb applied CATT to the RT-PCR reads for clone calling. The sample has 750 to 1,000 delta-chain clones, approximately 9.6% seen once. The sequences come from peripheral blood, collected at time point 2 of longitudinal follow-up. The source is a human donor who was a Ugandan infant, either HIV-exposed or HIV-unexposed (not recorded which).

This clone was detected only a few times. V gene TRDV1 combines with J gene TRDJ1; 7 bases line up with TRDD3. V shed 3 bases and J 0 bases; nucleotides not matched to a gene: 16. Germline CDR1 and CDR2: TSWWSYY and QGS. CDR3 size: 19 residues. CDR3 residues: CALGDFPRLLGSHTDKLIF. In DNA form, the CDR3 reads TGTGCTCTTGGGGACTTTCCTCGCTTACTGGGGTCACACACCGATAAACTCATCTTT.

By sample fraction, this clone is medium-sized. The genes are TRDV1 and TRDJ3, with TRDD3 matching over 8 bases. Germline CDR1 is TSWWSYY and CDR2 is QGS. The CDR3 runs to 21 residues. Trimming at V came to 3 bases and at J to 0 bases, leaving 13 bases not matched to a gene. CDR3: CALGDPFTGGPSSWDTRQMFF. The CDR3 nucleotides are TGTGCTCTTGGGGACCCCTTTACTGGGGGTCCTAGCTCCTGGGACACCCGACAGATGTTTTTC.

With regard to this clone: One base away lies a much larger clone, so this may be a sequencing read error. At the DNA level, this CDR3 is encoded by other sequences in the same sample as well. The chain couples TRDV2 to TRDJ3; the match to TRDD3 covers 9 bases. The J gene is not listed in TCRdb, so it was assigned here from a DNA match to germline. The CDR3 loop spans 22 amino acids. From germline, CDR1 is GEAIGNYY and CDR2 EKD. The CDR3 protein is CACDTPLQYWGTASWDTRQMFF. The CDR3 nucleotides are TGTGCCTGTGACACCCCTCTTCAGTACTGGGGGACCGCCTCCTGGGATACCCGACAGATGTTTTTC.

This clone is labeled large. The J gene is TRDJ2, the V gene TRDV2, with TRDD3 identical over 8 bases. Losses at the gene ends were 0 bases for V and 6 bases for J; bases not matched to a gene: 11. This CDR3 region has 17 residues. Germline-derived CDR1 and CDR2 are GEAIGNYY and EKD. The CDR3, as DNA: TGTGCCTGTGACACCGTTAATGGGGGATCCTCACCAGCACAACTCTTCTTT. Its protein product is CACDTVNGGSSPAQLFF.

By sample fraction, this clone is large (0.1 to 1%). The J gene is TRDJ3, the V gene TRDV1; no reliable D call. V was clipped by 4 bases and J by 0 bases, with 10 bases between them. CDR3 length: 17 residues. The germline CDR1 and CDR2 sequences are TSWWSYY and QGS. CDR3 nucleotide sequence: TGTGCTCTTGGGGGGGACCCCCTCTCCTGGGACACCCGACAGATGTTTTTC. This encodes CALGGDPLSWDTRQMFF.

This clone ranks as medium-sized. The sample holds other DNA sequences that translate to the same CDR3. The rearrangement uses TRDV1 and TRDJ1; 11 bases map to TRDD3. V lost 1 base, J lost 8 bases, and 12 bases stayed unmatched. Per the germline V gene, CDR1 is TSWWSYY and CDR2 is QGS. This CDR3 region has 17 residues. The CDR3 bases are TGTGCTCTTGGGGAACGGTCCCCACACTGGGGGATAAGGAAACTCATCTTT. Translated, it gives CALGERSPHWGIRKLIF.

The chain joins TRDV2 to TRDJ1, with D unresolved. CDR1 is GEAIGNYY, CDR2 EKD, per germline. This CDR3 has 15 amino acids. V was trimmed by 3 bases and J by 0 bases, leaving 13 bases between them. CDR3 protein: CACDSAWPYTDKLIF. The CDR3 DNA reads as TGTGCCTGTGACTCCGCGTGGCCCTACACCGATAAACTCATCTTT.

By sample fraction, this clone is medium-sized. This chain joins TRDV2 and TRDJ1; TRDD2 is a possible D gene (6 bases). The J gene, missing from TCRdb, was assigned here through DNA to germline matching. Trimming left V 4 bases short and J 9 bases short, with 26 bases between. CDR1 and CDR2 from the germline V gene are GEAIGNYY and EKD. The CDR3 runs 16 residues. Here the CDR3 reads CACDFLGATSKGELIF. CDR3 coding DNA: TGTGCCTGTGATTTCCTAGGAGCTACTTCGAAGGGAGAACTCATCTTT.

In its sample, this clone is medium-sized. The gene calls are TRDV2 and TRDJ3; 12 positions match TRDD3. Here the J gene came from matching the DNA to germline, since TCRdb omits it. Germline trimming cut 3 bases from V and 2 bases from J; bases unmatched to any gene: 10. From germline, CDR1 is GEAIGNYY and CDR2 EKD. This CDR3 is built from 20 residues. In nucleotides, the CDR3 is TGTGCCTGTGACTCACTGGGGGATACCGAGTACGCCTGGGACACCCGACAGATGTTTTTC. Translation: CACDSLGDTEYAWDTRQMFF.

In this sample, this clone is large. The sample has other DNA sequences that encode this CDR3 too. V is TRDV1 and J is TRDJ1; 9 bases match TRDD3. The CDR3 runs to 19 residues. Trimming removed 0 bases from V and 1 base from J; junction bases left unmatched: 12. Germline V gene lookup returns CDR1 TSWWSYY and CDR2 QGS. Here the CDR3 reads CALGELLKGIRGGTDKLIF. CDR3 bases: TGTGCTCTTGGGGAACTTCTTAAGGGGATACGCGGGGGCACCGATAAACTCATCTTT.

This clone was found a few times. V and J are TRDV2 and TRDJ1, with D perhaps matching TRDD3 (5 bases). The J gene is not listed in TCRdb, so it was assigned here from a DNA match to germline. Germline assignment: CDR1 GEAIGNYY and CDR2 EKD. V was shortened by 2 bases and J by 3 bases, with 18 bases between the two germline ends. The CDR3 runs 16 residues. The CDR3 sequence: CACDILGSLDADKLIF. Here the CDR3 DNA reads TGTGCCTGTGACATCCTGGGTTCTTTGGACGCCGATAAACTCATCTTT.

To note about this clone: A read error may explain this, as a much larger clone is one base away. This sequence joins TRDV1 and TRDJ1; 12 bases match TRDD3. TCRdb does not report a J gene; here it was assigned by matching the DNA to germline references. With 0 bases clipped from V and 3 bases from J, the junction kept 23 bases outside the gene matches. The germline V gene encodes CDR1 TSWWSYY and CDR2 QGS. The CDR3 spans 23 residues. DNA for the CDR3: TGTGCTCTTGGGGAACTCCCGCGGCTTTCTACTGGGGGATACAGATGGGAGGCCGATAAACTCATCTTT. Its protein product is CALGELPRLSTGGYRWEADKLIF.

Regarding this clone: A much larger clone is a single base away; this may be a read error. The J gene is TRDJ1, the V gene TRDV1, with 9 bases aligning to TRDD3. TCRdb records no J gene; here it was assigned by comparing the DNA to germline. The ends lost 3 bases at V and 9 bases at J; junction bases unmatched: 17. There are 17 residues in the CDR3. Germline CDR1 and CDR2: TSWWSYY and QGS. Written as DNA, the CDR3 is TGTGCTCTTGGGGAGATCTTCTTTGTACTGGGGGAGACTGAACTCATCTTT. Amino acids: CALGEIFFVLGETELIF.

In the case of this clone: This likely stems from a read error, as it lies one base from a far larger clone. Other DNA sequences from this sample encode an identical CDR3 as well. The chain is built from TRAV29/DV5 and TRDJ1; the match to TRDD3 covers 12 bases. Germline-derived CDR1 and CDR2 are NSMFDY and ISSIKDK. CDR3 length: 22 residues. CDR3 protein: CALTRPFLRTGGYRRKTDKLIF. CDR3 nucleotides: TGTGCTCTCACGCGACCCTTCCTACGTACTGGGGGATACAGGCGTAAGACCGATAAACTCATCTTT.

By share, this clone ranks as large. The chain is built from TRDV1 and TRDJ1; 8 nucleotides match TRDD3. The CDR3 runs to 17 residues. Per the germline V gene, CDR1 is TSWWSYY and CDR2 is QGS. The V segment lost 1 base and the J segment 3 bases; nucleotides outside the gene matches: 10. In DNA form, the CDR3 reads TGTGCTCTTGGGGAACAGGGGATACAGAGGGAGGCCGATAAACTCATCTTT. It translates to CALGEQGIQREADKLIF.

Details on this clone: This sequence may be a read error, since a much larger clone differs from it by one base. This chain joins TRDV2 and TRDJ3, with 12 bases fitting TRDD3. The J gene is absent in TCRdb and was assigned here via DNA matching to germline. The CDR3 consists of 20 residues. From germline, CDR1 is GEAIGNYY and CDR2 EKD. The junction had 11 bases not matched to a gene; V was cut back by 5 bases and J by 1 base. CDR3 amino acids: CACVPILGDTRSWDTRQMFF. In nucleotides, the CDR3 is TGTGCCTGTGTCCCCATACTGGGGGATACTAGATCCTGGGACACCCGACAGATGTTTTTC.

The J gene is TRDJ1, the V gene TRDV1, with a possible D match to TRDD2 (6 bases). CDR1 is TSWWSYY, CDR2 QGS, per germline. The CDR3 sequence is 23 residues long. Trimming cost V 4 bases and J 0 bases, with 36 bases left between them. CDR3 coding DNA: TGTGCTCTTGGGGCCTACGTTTTCCTAAGAGGAGTGGGTACGAGTCCCTACACCGATAAACTCATCTTT. Its translation: CALGAYVFLRGVGTSPYTDKLIF.

Details on this clone: A much more abundant neighbour one base away suggests this may be a read error. Within the sample, other DNA sequences also encode this same CDR3. CDR3 DNA: TGTGCCTGTGACACCCCTCTTCAGTATTGGGGGACCGCCTCCTGGGACACCCGACAGATGTTTTTC. This encodes CACDTPLQYWGTASWDTRQMFF. The chain carries TRDV2 and TRDJ3, with 7 positions matching TRDD3. No J gene was available from TCRdb, and it was assigned here by a germline match of the DNA. The CDR3 contains 22 residues. The ends lost 0 bases at V and 0 bases at J; junction bases unmatched: 16. Germline CDR1 is GEAIGNYY and CDR2 is EKD.

This clone was seen only a few times. A much larger clone sits a single nucleotide away, making a read error possible. The same CDR3 also results from other DNA sequences found in this sample. This sequence joins TRDV2 and TRDJ3; 12 positions match TRDD3. TCRdb supplies no J gene; here it was assigned by aligning the nucleotide sequence to germline. The germline V gene has CDR1 GEAIGNYY and CDR2 EKD. This CDR3 spans 20 amino acids. With 9 bases clipped from V and 1 base from J, the junction kept 15 bases outside the gene matches. The CDR3 here is CARVPVLGDTRSWDTRQMFF. In DNA form, the CDR3 reads TGTGCCCGTGTCCCCGTACTGGGGGATACTAGATCCTGGGACACCCGACAGATGTTTTTC.

In this sample, this clone turned up a few times. The chain couples TRDV1 to TRDJ4; D is uncertain. V lost 2 bases and J 3 bases, leaving 7 bases between the germline ends. Germline CDR1 and CDR2: TSWWSYY and QGS. CDR3 size: 12 residues. CDR3 loop: CALGEYDGPLIF. The CDR3 region has the DNA TGTGCTCTTGGGGAATACGACGGACCCCTGATCTTT.

By share, this clone ranks as large. The V call is TRDV1, the J call TRDJ1; D gene ambiguous. V was clipped by 4 bases and J by 0 bases, with 21 bases between them. The CDR3 has 18 amino acids. The germline V gene encodes CDR1 TSWWSYY and CDR2 QGS. CDR3 protein: CALGVLAPFYLYTDKLIF. For the CDR3, the DNA is TGTGCTCTTGGGGTCCTGGCCCCTTTTTACTTGTACACCGATAAACTCATCTTT.

This clone ranks as large. The genes are TRDV1 and TRDJ1, with 10 bases lining up with TRDD3. V shed 5 bases, J shed 2 bases, and the junction held 11 bases outside the gene matches. This CDR3 is 17 amino acids long. Germline CDR1 and CDR2: TSWWSYY and QGS. The CDR3 DNA reads as TGTGCTCTTGGGCCTACTCCGGTACTGGGGGATACCGATAAACTCATCTTT. This sequence encodes CALGPTPVLGDTDKLIF.

This clone is judged large. The chain employs TRDV1 and TRDJ1; 13 nucleotides match TRDD3. CDR1 and CDR2 (germline): TSWWSYY, QGS. The CDR3 runs 26 residues. V trimming: 0 bases; J trimming: 1 base; junction bases outside the gene matches: 29. This chain's CDR3 is CALGELHPLTTCPVLGDTKGTDKLIF. DNA for the CDR3: TGTGCTCTTGGGGAACTCCACCCCTTGACTACTTGCCCAGTACTGGGGGATACGAAGGGCACCGATAAACTCATCTTT.

This rearrangement joins TRDV1 to TRDJ1; 10 bases line up with TRDD3. The CDR3 sequence is 26 residues long. Looked up from germline, CDR1 is TSWWSYY and CDR2 is QGS. V dropped 3 bases and J dropped 1; count of bases not matched to a gene: 35. CDR3 in DNA: TGTGCTCTTGGGGATCCTTCGGCCAAACCACGGATCTGGGGGGATACGCTAAAAAAGAGCACCGATAAACTCATCTTT. Residues: CALGDPSAKPRIWGDTLKKSTDKLIF.

This clone was recorded a few times. The genes are TRDV1 and TRDJ1; 9 positions agree with TRDD3. CDR1 and CDR2 from the germline V gene are TSWWSYY and QGS. The ends lost 0 bases at V and 4 bases at J; junction bases unmatched: 12. This CDR3 is built from 18 residues. The CDR3, as DNA: TGTGCTCTTGGGGAACTTTTACCCGGTACTGGGGGACACGATAAACTCATCTTT. Amino acids: CALGELLPGTGGHDKLIF.